The sequence of this T cell receptor beta chain was determined in a study of T cell responses to AZD1222 COVID-19 vaccine. Assay used: immunoSEQ multiplex PCR; TCRdb lists only in-frame clones, some missing. The sample carries more than 140,000 clones, 88% recorded once. The CDR3 totals 14 residues. The V end lost 2 bases, the J end lost 3 bases, and 11 bases lay between the germline ends. Per the germline V gene, CDR1 is SGHNT and CDR2 is YENEEA. This clone was observed a few times. This rearrangement joins TRBV11-3 to TRBJ2-7, with D perhaps matching TRBD1 (6 bases). This material consisted of peripheral blood, taken on day 0 of AZD1222 vaccination. This clonotype was sampled from an adult in good health. The CDR3 DNA reads as TGTGCCAGCAGCTTACAGGGGATTGGCTACGAGCAGTACTTC. Its translation: CASSLQGIGYEQYF.